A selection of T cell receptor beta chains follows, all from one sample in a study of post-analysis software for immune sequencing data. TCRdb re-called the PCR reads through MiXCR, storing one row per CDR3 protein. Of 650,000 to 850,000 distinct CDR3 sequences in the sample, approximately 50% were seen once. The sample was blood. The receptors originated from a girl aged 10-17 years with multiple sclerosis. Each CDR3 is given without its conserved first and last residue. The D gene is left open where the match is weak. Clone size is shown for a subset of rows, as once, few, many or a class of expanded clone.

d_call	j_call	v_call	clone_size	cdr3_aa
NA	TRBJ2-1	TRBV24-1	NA	ATSDSRLPNEQF
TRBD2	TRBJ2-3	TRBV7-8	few	ASTTSGGVDTQY
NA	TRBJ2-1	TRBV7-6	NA	ASSIPTQRAHNEQF
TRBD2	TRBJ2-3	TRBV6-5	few	ASRGLAGYTDTQY
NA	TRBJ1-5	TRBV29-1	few	SVGEGGGNQPQH
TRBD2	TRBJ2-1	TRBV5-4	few	ASSVGTNNEQF
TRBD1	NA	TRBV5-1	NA	ASGRTGRVETQY
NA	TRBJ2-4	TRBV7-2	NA	ASSFLEDPGDEQY
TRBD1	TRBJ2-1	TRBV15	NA	ATSSGTGWDEQF
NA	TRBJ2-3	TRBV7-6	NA	ASSSVGRTDTRY
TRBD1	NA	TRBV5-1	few	ASSFRTGVRETQY
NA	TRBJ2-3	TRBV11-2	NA	ASSRPPGASTDTQY
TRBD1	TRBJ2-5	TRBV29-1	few	SVEEVRGRQETQY
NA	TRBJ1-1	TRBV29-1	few	ITSGGANTEAF
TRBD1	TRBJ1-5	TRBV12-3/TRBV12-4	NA	ASSPRTGPREQPQH
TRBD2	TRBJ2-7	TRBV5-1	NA	ASSLGRESSEQY
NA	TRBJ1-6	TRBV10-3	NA	AISDRDTFNSPLH
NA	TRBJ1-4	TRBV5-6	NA	ASSAGQGATNEKLF
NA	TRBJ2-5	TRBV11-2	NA	ASSLDPVGYEQY
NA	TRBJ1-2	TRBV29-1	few	SVGAQLYGYT
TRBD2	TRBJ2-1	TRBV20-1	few	SARDPAGVYNEQF
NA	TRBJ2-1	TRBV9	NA	ASSVASSGNEQF
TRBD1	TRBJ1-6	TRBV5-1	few	ASSPTGGTDNSPLH
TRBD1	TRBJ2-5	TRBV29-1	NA	SVSTPTGTGDVKTQY
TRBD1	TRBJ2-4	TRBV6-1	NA	ASSEDEGQGFDIQY
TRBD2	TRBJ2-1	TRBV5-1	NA	ASSFPGGPFHEQF
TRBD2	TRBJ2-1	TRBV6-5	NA	ASSYSGLAANEQF
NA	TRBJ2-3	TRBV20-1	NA	SAREGPGVSTDTQY
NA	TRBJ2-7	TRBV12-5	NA	ASGRWAGPYEQY
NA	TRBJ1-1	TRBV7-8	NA	ASSSRDGEAF
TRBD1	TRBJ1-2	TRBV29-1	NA	SARTGSYGYT
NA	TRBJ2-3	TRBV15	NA	ATSRDRAGGDTQY
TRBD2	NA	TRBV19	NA	ASSISASGAQETQY
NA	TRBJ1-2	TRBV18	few	ASSPPTIYGYT
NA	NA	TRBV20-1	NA	SASNSHEQY
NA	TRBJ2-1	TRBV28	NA	ASSLTREQF
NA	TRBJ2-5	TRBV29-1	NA	SVGSGHPPTEQY